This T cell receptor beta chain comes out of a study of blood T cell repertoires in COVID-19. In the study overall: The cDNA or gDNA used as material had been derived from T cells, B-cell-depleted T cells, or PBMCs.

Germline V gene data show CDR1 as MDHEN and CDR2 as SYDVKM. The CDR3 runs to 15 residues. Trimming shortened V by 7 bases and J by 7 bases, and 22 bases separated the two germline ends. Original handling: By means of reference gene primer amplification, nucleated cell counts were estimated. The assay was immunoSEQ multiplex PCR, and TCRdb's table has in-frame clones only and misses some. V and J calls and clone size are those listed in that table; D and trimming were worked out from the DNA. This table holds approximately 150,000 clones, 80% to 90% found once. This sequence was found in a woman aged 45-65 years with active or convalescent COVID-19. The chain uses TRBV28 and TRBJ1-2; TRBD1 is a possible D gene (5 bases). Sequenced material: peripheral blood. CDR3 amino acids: CASKGQAKNFFGYTF. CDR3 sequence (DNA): TGTGCCAGCAAGGGGCAGGCCAAGAACTTTTTTGGCTACACCTTC.